This T cell receptor (beta chain) comes out of a study of CXCR3-negative and CXCR3-positive naive CD8 T cells (dated by TCRdb to about 2019). Turning to the overall study: In total, 130 million to 150 million TRB reads were obtained, which works out to roughly 1.5 +/- 0.3 million reads per library. Diversity and physicochemical repertoire analyses covered over 10 donors pooled from two independent experiments. Naive subsets from several donors and memory cells from 3 donors were included in the TRBV-TRBJ cluster analysis. What the study reported, not specific to this receptor: Naive CXCR3-negative and CXCR3-positive cells from the same donor showed similar TRBV-TRBJ usage, whereas memory cells showed distinct patterns. Freshly isolated PBMCs were used for most assays because CXCR3 expression went down partially after cryopreservation. Both naive subsets had comparably high repertoire diversity, while memory CD8+ T cells had much lower repertoire diversity. Because surface CD5, which is linked to self-reactivity in mice, was comparable between the naive subsets, TCR interaction strength was also inferred from TRB CDR3 physicochemical properties. Compared with CXCR3-negative naive cells, CXCR3-positive naive cells had TRB CDR3s with higher hydrophobicity (lower Kidera factor 4), lower energy, and higher strength and volume indices.

Sequencing used a NextSeq 550. The Human TCR Profiling Kit (MiLaboratory) was used to make UMI-labeled 5' RACE TRB cDNA libraries. The full amount of extracted RNA was used for cDNA synthesis, and the full amount of resulting cDNA was used for PCR amplification. Libraries were prepared in parallel using an identical number of PCR cycles. From the authors' description of their analysis: MIGEC and MiXCR extracted about 53,000 +/- 10,000 unique UMI-labeled TRB cDNA molecules per library, requiring at least two reads per UMI. On average, each library contained approximately 40,000 +/- 10,000 functional in-frame TRB CDR3 nucleotide clonotypes without stop codons. Diversity metrics, including normalized Shannon-Wiener and Chao1, were computed in VDJtools after downsampling to 5000 UMI-labeled TRB molecules per sample. Clonotype-size-weighted physicochemical properties of the central five CDR3 residues (interaction energy, strength, volume and Kidera factor 4) were computed in VDJtools. Following TCRdb reprocessing, every CDR3 protein sequence forms one entry, and DNA is not provided. TCRdb, not the original authors, processed these V and J calls. The sample table includes some 47,000 distinct CDR3 sequences. Jointly, the top ten make up about 0.61% of the sample.

For every CD8+ T cell subset, 300,000 cells were flow-sorted straight into RLT lysis buffer, and each subset was sorted in triplicate. To keep memory contaminants out, a stringent definition of naive CD8+ T cells was applied: CD45RO-CCR7+CD27+CD95-. Using standard density gradient centrifugation, peripheral blood mononuclear cells were isolated from buffy coats. Naive CXCR3-negative and CXCR3-positive CD8+ T cells were flow-sorted using a FACSAria III. Total RNA was extracted from sorted cells using an RNeasy Mini Kit. In the case of this clonotype: The antigen it recognizes is unknown.

CDR1 and CDR2 are read off the germline V gene as SGHAT and FQNNGV. The CDR3 spans 17 residues, from the cysteine through the phenylalanine. The DNA is unrecorded. Recombination linked TRBV11-2 to TRBJ1-1; TCRdb designates TRBD1, a call that cannot be tested without DNA. The receptor's source is a human donor in good health. Some clones in this sample may be carry-over from other donors' samples. The sequenced sample was naive CXCR3+ CD8+ T cells from blood. Per the publication, the cell subset or site label means: CD45RO-CCR7+CD27+CD95- naive CD8+ T cells expressing CXCR3 (TNR3+). The CDR3 reads CASSLEGLGGVGTEAFF.